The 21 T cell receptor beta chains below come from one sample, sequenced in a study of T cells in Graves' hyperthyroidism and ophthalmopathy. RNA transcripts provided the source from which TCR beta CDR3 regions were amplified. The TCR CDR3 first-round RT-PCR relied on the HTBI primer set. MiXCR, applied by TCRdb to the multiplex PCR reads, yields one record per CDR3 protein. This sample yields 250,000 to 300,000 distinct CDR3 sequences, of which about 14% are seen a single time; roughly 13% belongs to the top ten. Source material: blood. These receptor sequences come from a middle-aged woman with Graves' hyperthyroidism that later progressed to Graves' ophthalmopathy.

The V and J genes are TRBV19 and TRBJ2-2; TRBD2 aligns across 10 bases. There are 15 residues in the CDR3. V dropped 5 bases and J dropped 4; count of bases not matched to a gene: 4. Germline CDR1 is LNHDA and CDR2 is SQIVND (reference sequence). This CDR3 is CASSASGSSTGELFF. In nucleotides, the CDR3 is TGTGCCAGTAGTGCTAGCGGGAGTAGCACCGGGGAGCTGTTTTTT. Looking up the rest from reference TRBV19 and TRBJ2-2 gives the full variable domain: DGGITQSPKYLFRKEGQNVTLSCEQNLNHDAMYWYRQDPGQGLRLIYYSQIVNDFQKGDIAEGYSVSREKKESFPLTVTSAQKNPTAFYLCASSASGSSTGELFFGEGSRLTVL.

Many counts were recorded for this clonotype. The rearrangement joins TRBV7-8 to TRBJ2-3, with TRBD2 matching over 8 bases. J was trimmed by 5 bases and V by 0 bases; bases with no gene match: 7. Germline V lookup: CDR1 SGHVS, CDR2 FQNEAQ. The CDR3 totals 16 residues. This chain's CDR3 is CASSLAPGGPLDTQYF. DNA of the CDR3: TGTGCCAGCAGCTTAGCGCCGGGAGGGCCATTAGATACGCAGTATTTT.

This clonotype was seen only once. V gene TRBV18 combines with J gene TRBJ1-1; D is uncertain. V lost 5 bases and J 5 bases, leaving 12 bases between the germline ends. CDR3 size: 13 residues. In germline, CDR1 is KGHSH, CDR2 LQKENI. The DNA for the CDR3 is TGTGCCAGCTCAAGAGAGAGGGAGACTGAAGCTTTCTTT. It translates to CASSRERETEAFF.

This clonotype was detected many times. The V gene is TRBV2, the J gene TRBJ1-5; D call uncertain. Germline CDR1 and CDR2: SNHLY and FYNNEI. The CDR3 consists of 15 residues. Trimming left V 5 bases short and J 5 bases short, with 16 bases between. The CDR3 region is CASSPNKLNYQPQHF. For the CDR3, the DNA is TGTGCCAGCAGTCCAAATAAACTAAATTATCAGCCCCAGCATTTT.

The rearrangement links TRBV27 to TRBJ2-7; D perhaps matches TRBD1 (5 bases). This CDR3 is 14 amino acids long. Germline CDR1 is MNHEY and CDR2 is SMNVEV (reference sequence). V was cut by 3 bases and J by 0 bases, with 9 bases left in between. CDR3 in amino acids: CASSLTANSYEQYF. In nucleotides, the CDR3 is TGTGCCAGCAGTTTGACAGCGAACTCCTACGAGCAGTACTTC.

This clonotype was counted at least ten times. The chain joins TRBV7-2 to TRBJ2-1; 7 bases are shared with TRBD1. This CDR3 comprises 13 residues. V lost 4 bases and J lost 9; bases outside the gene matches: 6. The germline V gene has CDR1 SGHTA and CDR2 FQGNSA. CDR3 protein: CASSSSRGSEQFF. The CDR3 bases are TGTGCCAGCAGCTCAAGCAGGGGGAGTGAGCAGTTCTTC.

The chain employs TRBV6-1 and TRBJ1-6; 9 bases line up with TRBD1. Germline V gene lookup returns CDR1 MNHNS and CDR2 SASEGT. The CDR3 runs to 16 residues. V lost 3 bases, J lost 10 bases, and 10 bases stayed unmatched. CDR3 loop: CASSDIPGQGNSPLHF. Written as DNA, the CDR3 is TGTGCCAGCAGTGACATCCCGGGACAGGGTAACTCACCCCTCCACTTT.

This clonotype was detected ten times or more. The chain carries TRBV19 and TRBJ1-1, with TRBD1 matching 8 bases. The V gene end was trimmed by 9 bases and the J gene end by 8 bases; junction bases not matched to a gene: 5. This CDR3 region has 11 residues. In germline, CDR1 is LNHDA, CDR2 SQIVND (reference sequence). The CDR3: CASQGAREAFF. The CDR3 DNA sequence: TGTGCCAGCCAGGGGGCGCGAGAAGCTTTCTTT.

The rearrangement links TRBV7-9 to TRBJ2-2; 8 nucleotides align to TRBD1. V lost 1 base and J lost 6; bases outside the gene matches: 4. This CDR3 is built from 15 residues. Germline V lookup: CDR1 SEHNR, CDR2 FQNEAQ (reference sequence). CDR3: CASSLGTGSPGELFF. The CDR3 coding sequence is TGTGCCAGCAGCTTAGGGACAGGGAGTCCCGGGGAGCTGTTTTTT.

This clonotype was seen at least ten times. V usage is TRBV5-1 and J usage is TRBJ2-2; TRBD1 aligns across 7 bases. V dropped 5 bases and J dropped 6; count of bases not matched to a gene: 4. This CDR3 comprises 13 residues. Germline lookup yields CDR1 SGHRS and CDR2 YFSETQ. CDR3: CASRITGAGELFF. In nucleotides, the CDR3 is TGCGCCAGCAGAATAACAGGGGCCGGGGAGCTGTTTTTT.

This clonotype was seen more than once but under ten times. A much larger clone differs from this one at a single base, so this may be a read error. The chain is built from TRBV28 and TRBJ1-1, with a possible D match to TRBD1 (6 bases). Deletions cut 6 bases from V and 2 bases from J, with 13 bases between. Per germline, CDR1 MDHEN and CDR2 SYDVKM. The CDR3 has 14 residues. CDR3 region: CASSQRTDNTEAFF. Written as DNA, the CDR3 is TGTGCCAGCAGCCAGAGGACAGATAACACTGAAGCTTTCTTT.

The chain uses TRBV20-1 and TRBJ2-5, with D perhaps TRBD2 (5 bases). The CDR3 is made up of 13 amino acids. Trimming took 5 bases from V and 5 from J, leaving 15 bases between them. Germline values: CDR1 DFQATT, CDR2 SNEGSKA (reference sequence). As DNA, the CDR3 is TGCAGTGCTTTGTTCGGGATCCAGGAGACCCAGTACTTC. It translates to CSALFGIQETQYF.

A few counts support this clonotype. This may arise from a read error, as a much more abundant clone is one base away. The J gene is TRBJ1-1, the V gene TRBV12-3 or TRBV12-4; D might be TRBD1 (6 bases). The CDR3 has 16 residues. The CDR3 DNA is TGTGGCAGCAGTCCCCGCCTCGGACAGATGAACACTGAAGCTTTCTTT. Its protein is CGSSPRLGQMNTEAFF.

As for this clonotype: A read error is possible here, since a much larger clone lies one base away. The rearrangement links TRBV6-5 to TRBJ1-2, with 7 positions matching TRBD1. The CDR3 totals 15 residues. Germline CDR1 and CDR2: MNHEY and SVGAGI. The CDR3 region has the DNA TGTGTCAGCAGTTACTCGCCAGGGGGTCCCTCTGGCTACACCTTC. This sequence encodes CVSSYSPGGPSGYTF.

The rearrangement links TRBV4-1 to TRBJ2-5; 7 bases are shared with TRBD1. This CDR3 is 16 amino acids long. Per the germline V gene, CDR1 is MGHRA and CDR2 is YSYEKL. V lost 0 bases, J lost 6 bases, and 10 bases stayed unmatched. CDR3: CASSQEAGRGQKTQYF. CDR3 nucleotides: TGCGCCAGCAGCCAAGAAGCAGGAAGGGGGCAGAAGACCCAGTACTTC.

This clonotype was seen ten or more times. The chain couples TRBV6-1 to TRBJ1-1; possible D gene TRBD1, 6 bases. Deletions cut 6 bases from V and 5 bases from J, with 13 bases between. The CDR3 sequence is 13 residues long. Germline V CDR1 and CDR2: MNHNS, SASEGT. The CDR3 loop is CASSHDRLTEAFF. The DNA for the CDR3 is TGTGCCAGCAGCCATGACAGGTTAACTGAAGCTTTCTTT.

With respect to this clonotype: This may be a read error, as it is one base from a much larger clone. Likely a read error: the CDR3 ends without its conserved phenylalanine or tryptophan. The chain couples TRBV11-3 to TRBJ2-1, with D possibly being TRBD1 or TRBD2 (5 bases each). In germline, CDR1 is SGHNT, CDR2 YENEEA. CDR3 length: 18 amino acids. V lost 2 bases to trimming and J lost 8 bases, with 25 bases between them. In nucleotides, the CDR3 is TGTGCCAGCAGCTTATATGCCCTACGGGGCTACGGTGGGGATGAGCAGTTCTGC. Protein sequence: CASSLYALRGYGGDEQFC.

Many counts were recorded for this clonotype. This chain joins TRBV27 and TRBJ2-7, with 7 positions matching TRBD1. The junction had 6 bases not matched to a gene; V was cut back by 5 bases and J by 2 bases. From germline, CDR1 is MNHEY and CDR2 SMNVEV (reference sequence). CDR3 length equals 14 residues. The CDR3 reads CASSPTGLAYEQYF. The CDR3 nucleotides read TGTGCCAGCAGTCCGACAGGGTTAGCCTACGAGCAGTACTTC.

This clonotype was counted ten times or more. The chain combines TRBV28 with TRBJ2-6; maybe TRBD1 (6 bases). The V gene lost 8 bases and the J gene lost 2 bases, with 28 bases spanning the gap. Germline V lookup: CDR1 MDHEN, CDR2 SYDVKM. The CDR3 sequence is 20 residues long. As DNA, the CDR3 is TGTGCCAGCGGGTCCCGTGGGGGCAGGGTTTTAAGTCCTGGGGCCAACGTCCTGACTTTC. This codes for CASGSRGGRVLSPGANVLTF.

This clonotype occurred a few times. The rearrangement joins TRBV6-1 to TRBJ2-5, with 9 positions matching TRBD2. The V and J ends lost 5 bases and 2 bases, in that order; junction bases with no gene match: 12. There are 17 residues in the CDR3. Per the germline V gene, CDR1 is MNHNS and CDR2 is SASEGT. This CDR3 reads CASSPGLARLFQETQYF. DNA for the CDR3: TGTGCCAGCAGTCCTGGACTAGCGCGACTCTTTCAAGAGACCCAGTACTTC.

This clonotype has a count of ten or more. The CDR3 nucleotides are TGTGCCACCACAGGGCTCACTGAAGCTTTCTTT. It specifies CATTGLTEAFF. V is TRBV2 and J is TRBJ1-1, with D possibly TRBD1 on 6 matching bases. CDR1 is SNHLY and CDR2 is FYNNEI in the germline V gene. V was clipped by 10 bases and J by 4 bases, with 10 bases between them. CDR3 length: 11 amino acids.